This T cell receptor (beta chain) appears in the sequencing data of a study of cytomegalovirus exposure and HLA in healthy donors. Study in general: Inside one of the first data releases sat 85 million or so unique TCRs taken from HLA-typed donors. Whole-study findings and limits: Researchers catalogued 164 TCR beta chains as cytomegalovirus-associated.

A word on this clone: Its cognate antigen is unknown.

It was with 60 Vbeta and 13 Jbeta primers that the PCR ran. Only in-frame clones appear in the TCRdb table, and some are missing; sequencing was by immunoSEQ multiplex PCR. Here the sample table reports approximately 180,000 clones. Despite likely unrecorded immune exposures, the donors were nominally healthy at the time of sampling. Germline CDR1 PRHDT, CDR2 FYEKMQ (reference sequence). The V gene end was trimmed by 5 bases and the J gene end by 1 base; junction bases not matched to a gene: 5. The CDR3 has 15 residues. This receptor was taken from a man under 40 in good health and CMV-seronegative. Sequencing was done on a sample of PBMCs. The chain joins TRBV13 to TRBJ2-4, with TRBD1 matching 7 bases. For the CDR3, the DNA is TGTGCCAGCAGCCCCAGGGGGATGGCCAAAAACATTCAGTACTTC. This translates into CASSPRGMAKNIQYF.